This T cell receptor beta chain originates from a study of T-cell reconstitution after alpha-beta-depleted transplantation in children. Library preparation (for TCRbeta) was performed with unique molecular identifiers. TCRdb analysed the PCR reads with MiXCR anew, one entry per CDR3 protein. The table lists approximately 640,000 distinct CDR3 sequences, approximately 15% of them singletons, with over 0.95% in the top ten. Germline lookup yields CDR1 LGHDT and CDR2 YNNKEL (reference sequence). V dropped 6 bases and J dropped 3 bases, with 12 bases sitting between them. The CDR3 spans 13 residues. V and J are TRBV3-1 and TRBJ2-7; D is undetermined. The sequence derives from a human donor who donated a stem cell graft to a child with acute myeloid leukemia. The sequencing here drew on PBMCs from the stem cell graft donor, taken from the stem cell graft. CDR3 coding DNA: TGTGCCAGCAGTCCCGCACTAAACTACGAGCAGTACTTC. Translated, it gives CASSPALNYEQYF.